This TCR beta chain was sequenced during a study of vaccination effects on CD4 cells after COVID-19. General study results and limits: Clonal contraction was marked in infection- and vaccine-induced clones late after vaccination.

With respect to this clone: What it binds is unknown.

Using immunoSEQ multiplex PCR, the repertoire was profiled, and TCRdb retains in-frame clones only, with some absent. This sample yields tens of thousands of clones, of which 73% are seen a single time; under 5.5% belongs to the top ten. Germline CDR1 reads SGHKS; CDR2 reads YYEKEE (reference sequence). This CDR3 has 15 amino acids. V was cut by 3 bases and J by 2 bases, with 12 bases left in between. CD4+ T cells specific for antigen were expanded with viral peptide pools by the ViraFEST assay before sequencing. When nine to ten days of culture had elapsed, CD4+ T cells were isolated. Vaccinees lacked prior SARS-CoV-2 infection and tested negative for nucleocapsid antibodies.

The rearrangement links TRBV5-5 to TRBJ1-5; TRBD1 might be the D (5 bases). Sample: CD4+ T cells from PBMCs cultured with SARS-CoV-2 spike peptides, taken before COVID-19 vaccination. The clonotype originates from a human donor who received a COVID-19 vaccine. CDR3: CASSWGPLGNQPQHF. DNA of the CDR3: TGTGCCAGCAGCTGGGGACCACTGGGCAATCAGCCCCAGCATTTT.